This T cell receptor beta chain comes out of a study of blood T cells in healthy people across ages. The authors drew around 11 milliliters of peripheral blood from each donor. This clonotype occurred a few times. The antigen remains unidentified. Points from the study as a whole: Estimates of total diversity, which came from one million sequenced T cells, were considered to be underestimates. Versus aged donors, long-lived donors had higher diversity and more naive CD4+ cells.

Then a second PCR, running about 6 to 12 cycles, was carried out with a sample-barcoded 5' primer and a J-beta primer mix. Tagging of each cDNA molecule was performed by a template-switch adaptor with 12 random nucleotides. TCRdb itself ran the 5' RACE reads through MiXCR, one entry per CDR3 protein. The sample consists of over a million distinct CDR3 sequences, around 27% of them appearing once. The sample also formed part of further work on T cells of mothers and their children.

The sample comprised blood. The receptor was derived from a girl aged 2 to 10 in good health.

The CDR3 DNA sequence: TGCAGTGCTAGAGGGATAGCGGGACTCAATGAGCAGTTCTTC. Translation gives CSARGIAGLNEQFF. The chain employs TRBV20-1 and TRBJ2-1; 8 bases map to TRBD2. In germline, CDR1 is DFQATT, CDR2 SNEGSKA (reference sequence). There are 14 residues in the CDR3. V gave up 1 base and J gave up 6 bases; unmatched junction bases: 5.